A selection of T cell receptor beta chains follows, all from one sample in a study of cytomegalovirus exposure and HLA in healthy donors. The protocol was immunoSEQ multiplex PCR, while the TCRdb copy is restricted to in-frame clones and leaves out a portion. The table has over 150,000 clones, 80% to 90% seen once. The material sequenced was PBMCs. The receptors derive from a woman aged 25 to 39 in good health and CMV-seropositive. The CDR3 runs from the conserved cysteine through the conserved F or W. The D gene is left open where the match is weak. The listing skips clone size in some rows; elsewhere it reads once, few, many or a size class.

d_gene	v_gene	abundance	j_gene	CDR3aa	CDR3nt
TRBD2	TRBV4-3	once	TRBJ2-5	CASSRRVSGGPGETQYF	TGCGCCAGCAGCCGCCGTGTTAGCGGGGGGCCGGGGGAGACCCAGTACTTC
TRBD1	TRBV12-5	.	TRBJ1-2	CASGPGTGGLYGYTF	TGTGCTAGTGGTCCGGGGACAGGGGGCCTCTATGGCTACACCTTC
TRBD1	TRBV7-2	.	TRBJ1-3	CASSLDQGQRTSGNTIYF	TGTGCCAGCAGCTTAGATCAGGGACAGAGGACCTCTGGAAACACCATATATTTT
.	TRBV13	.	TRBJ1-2	CASSSLNYGYTF	TGTGCCAGCAGCTCTCTAAACTATGGCTACACCTTC
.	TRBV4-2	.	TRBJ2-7	CASSPEGDYEQYF	TGTGCCAGCAGCCCCGAGGGGGACTACGAGCAGTACTTC
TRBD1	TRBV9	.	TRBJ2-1	CASSGGTVSYNEQFF	TGTGCCAGCAGCGGGGGGACAGTCTCCTACAATGAGCAGTTCTTC
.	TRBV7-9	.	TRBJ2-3	CSSTLTDTQYF	TGTTCCAGCACCCTCACAGATACGCAGTATTTT
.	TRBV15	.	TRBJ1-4	CATSRDGGNEKLFF	TGTGCCACCAGCAGAGATGGGGGGAATGAAAAACTGTTTTTT
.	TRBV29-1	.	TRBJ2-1	CSVVDQSSSYNEQFF	TGCAGCGTTGTAGATCAGTCCAGCTCCTACAATGAGCAGTTCTTC
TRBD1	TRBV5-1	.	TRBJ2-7	CASSLRGQGSYEQYF	TGCGCCAGCAGCTTGAGGGGACAGGGATCGTACGAGCAGTACTTC
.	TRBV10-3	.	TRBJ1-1	CAISESTGWNTEAFF	TGTGCCATCAGTGAGTCCACAGGGTGGAACACTGAAGCTTTCTTT
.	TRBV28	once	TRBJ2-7	CASSLSPSSWGDPSEQYF	TGTGCCAGCAGTTTGAGCCCCTCTTCATGGGGGGACCCATCCGAGCAGTACTTC
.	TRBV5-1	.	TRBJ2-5	CASSLDGGFETQYF	TGCGCCAGCAGCTTGGACGGGGGTTTCGAAACCCAGTACTTC
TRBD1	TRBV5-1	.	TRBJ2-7	CASSLGTGPSYEQYF	TGCGCCAGCAGCCTGGGGACAGGACCTTCCTACGAGCAGTACTTC
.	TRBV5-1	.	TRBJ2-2	CASSLMQLNTGELLF	TGCGCCAGCAGCTTGATGCAGCTGAACACCGGGGAGCTGCTTTTT
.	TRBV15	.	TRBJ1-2	CATQTGFNYGYTF	TGTGCCACTCAGACAGGATTCAACTATGGCTACACCTTC
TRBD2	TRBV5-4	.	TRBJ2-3	CASSNLAGGPDTQYF	TGTGCCAGCAGCAACCTAGCGGGGGGGCCAGATACGCAGTATTTT
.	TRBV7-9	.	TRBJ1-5	CASALKGAQHF	TGTGCCAGTGCTCTAAAGGGGGCCCAGCATTTT
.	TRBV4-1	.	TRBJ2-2	CASSRQKNTGELFF	TGCGCCAGCAGCCGACAGAAGAACACCGGGGAGCTGTTTTTT
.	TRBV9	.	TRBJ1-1	CASSPGQLNTEAFF	TGTGCCAGCAGCCCTGGACAGCTGAACACTGAAGCTTTCTTT
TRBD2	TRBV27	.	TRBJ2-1	CASSPQRGPSYNEQFF	TGTGCCAGCAGTCCCCAGCGGGGGCCATCCTACAATGAGCAGTTCTTC
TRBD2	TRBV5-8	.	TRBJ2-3	CASSLAYGGGGTDTQYF	TGTGCCAGCAGCTTGGCCTACGGCGGGGGGGGCACAGATACGCAGTATTTT
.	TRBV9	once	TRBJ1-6	CASSEHTGSGDSPLHF	TGTGCCAGCAGCGAGCATACAGGGAGCGGGGATTCACCCCTCCACTTT
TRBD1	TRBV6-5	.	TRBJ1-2	CASSRKPGQTHGYTF	TGTGCCAGCAGTAGGAAGCCGGGACAGACCCATGGCTACACCTTC
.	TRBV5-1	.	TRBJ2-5	CASSPTLTEQETQYF	TGCGCCAGCAGCCCTACATTGACAGAACAAGAGACCCAGTACTTC
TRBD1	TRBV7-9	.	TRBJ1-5	CSAGTGGSGAQHF	TGTTCCGCCGGGACAGGGGGTTCCGGAGCCCAGCATTTT
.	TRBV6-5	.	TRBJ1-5	CASSYLAGNQPQHF	TGTGCCAGCAGTTACTTGGCAGGCAATCAGCCCCAGCATTTT
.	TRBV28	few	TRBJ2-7	CASSFTSRGEQYF	TGTGCCAGCAGTTTCACGTCCCGGGGGGAGCAGTACTTC
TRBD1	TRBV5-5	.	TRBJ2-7	CASIAGTGTYEQYF	TGTGCCAGCATCGCCGGGACAGGGACGTACGAGCAGTACTTC
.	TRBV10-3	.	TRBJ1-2	CAISVTLDSRYGYTF	TGTGCCATCAGTGTCACCCTGGACAGCCGTTATGGCTACACCTTC
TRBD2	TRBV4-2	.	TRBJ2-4	CASSQEASGSIQYF	TGTGCCAGCAGCCAAGAAGCTAGCGGGAGCATTCAGTACTTC
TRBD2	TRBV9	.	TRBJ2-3	CASSADPGLASDTQYF	TGTGCCAGCAGCGCAGATCCGGGACTAGCGTCAGATACGCAGTATTTT
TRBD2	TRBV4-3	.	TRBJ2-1	CASSSRTRSSYNEQFF	TGCGCCAGCAGCTCCCGGACTAGGAGCTCCTACAATGAGCAGTTCTTC
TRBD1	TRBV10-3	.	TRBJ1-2	CAIRTGTGSNPDGYTF	TGTGCCATCAGAACCGGGACAGGGTCGAACCCAGATGGCTACACCTTC
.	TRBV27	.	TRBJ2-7	CASSLSYEQYF	TGTGCCAGCAGCCTCTCCTACGAGCAGTACTTC
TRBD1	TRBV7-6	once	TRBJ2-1	CASSLGGGTQFF	TGTGCCAGCAGCTTAGGAGGGGGCACGCAGTTCTTC
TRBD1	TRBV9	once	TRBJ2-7	CASSPQYGTGAYEQYF	TGTGCCAGCAGCCCCCAGTATGGGACAGGGGCCTACGAGCAGTACTTC
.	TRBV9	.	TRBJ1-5	CASSVAPGGQPQHF	TGTGCCAGCAGCGTAGCCCCCGGCGGGCAGCCCCAGCATTTT
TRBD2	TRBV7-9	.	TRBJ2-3	CASSLATSGDTDTQYF	TGTGCCAGCAGCTTAGCTACTAGCGGAGACACAGATACGCAGTATTTT
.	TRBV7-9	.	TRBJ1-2	CASSLVLSDGDGYTF	TGTGCCAGCAGCTTAGTACTATCCGACGGAGATGGCTACACCTTC
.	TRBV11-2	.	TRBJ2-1	CASSPRLHEQFF	TGTGCCAGCAGCCCCCGACTGCATGAGCAGTTCTTC
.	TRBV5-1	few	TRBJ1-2	CASSPSATYGYTF	TGCGCCAGCAGCCCCAGCGCGACCTATGGCTACACCTTC
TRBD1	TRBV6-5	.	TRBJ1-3	CAITGDWERNTIYF	TGTGCCATCACAGGGGACTGGGAAAGGAACACCATATATTTT
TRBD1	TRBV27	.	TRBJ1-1	CASSLWDRAAEAFF	TGTGCCAGCAGTTTATGGGACAGGGCGGCTGAAGCTTTCTTT
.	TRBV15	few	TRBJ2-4	CATSRDRDNKNIQYF	TGTGCCACCAGCAGAGATCGGGACAACAAAAACATTCAGTACTTC
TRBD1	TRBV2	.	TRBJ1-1	CASVKTGSGTEAFF	TGTGCCAGCGTAAAGACAGGGAGTGGGACTGAAGCTTTCTTT
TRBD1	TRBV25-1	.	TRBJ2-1	CASSEWGQGNEQFF	TGTGCCAGCAGTGAATGGGGACAGGGTAATGAGCAGTTCTTC
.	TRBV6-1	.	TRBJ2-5	CASRQGPHQETQYF	TGTGCCAGCAGACAGGGTCCTCATCAAGAGACCCAGTACTTC
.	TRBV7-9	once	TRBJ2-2	CASSLRQNTGELFF	TGTGCCAGCAGCCTCCGACAGAACACCGGGGAGCTGTTTTTT
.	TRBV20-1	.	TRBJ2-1	CSASAEEQFF	TGCAGTGCATCTGCGGAAGAGCAGTTCTTC
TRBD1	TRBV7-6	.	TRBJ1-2	CASSPGQDFYGYTF	TGTGCCAGCAGCCCGGGACAGGATTTCTATGGCTACACCTTC
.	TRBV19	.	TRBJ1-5	CASSSHGSRGNQPQHF	TGTGCCAGTAGTAGCCACGGCAGTAGAGGGAATCAGCCCCAGCATTTT